A selection of T cell receptor beta chains follows, all from one sample in a study of T cells in Graves' hyperthyroidism and ophthalmopathy. TCRdb re-derived calls from the multiplex PCR reads in MiXCR, one entry per CDR3 protein. The table includes approximately 360,000 distinct CDR3 sequences, about a sixth detected once. The sample comprised blood. Receptors originate from a woman aged 18-29 years with Graves' hyperthyroidism that later progressed to Graves' ophthalmopathy. Both conserved end residues are part of each CDR3. D genes are given only for firm matches. Some rows have no size entry. The others give once, few or many, or a class for an expanded clone.

>TRBD2|TRBJ2-1|few|TRBV7-8
CASSLMASGAYNEQFF
TGTGCCAGCAGCTTAATGGCTAGCGGGGCATACAATGAGCAGTTCTTC
>.|TRBJ1-5|.|TRBV19
CASSMAEGMGNQPQHF
TGTGCCAGTAGTATGGCGGAGGGGATGGGCAATCAGCCCCAGCATTTT
>TRBD1|TRBJ2-5|many|TRBV24-1
CATSSGGKETQYF
TGTGCCACCAGCTCAGGGGGCAAAGAGACCCAGTACTTC
>.|TRBJ2-3|.|TRBV9
CASSVEGAGFTDTQYF
TGTGCCAGCAGCGTAGAAGGGGCGGGATTCACAGATACGCAGTATTTT
>.|TRBJ1-5|many|TRBV12-3/TRBV12-4
CASSPDRRSNQPQHF
TGTGCCAGCAGTCCAGACAGGAGGAGCAATCAGCCCCAGCATTTT
>TRBD2|TRBJ2-3|many|TRBV7-3
CASSPLLAVPTTDTQYF
TGTGCCAGCAGCCCCTTACTAGCGGTCCCCACCACAGATACGCAGTATTTT
>TRBD2|TRBJ2-2|.|TRBV7-2
CASSLWGGRLIFGELFF
TGTGCCAGCAGCTTATGGGGCGGGAGACTCATTTTCGGGGAGCTGTTTTTT
>.|TRBJ2-1|.|TRBV28
CASSVEGGEQFF
TGTGCCAGCAGCGTAGAAGGCGGGGAGCAGTTCTTC
>.|TRBJ2-3|many|TRBV7-9
CASSLYDRLSRDTQYF
TGTGCCAGCAGCTTATACGACAGGCTGAGTCGGGATACGCAGTATTTT
>.|TRBJ1-3|.|TRBV7-9
CASSLDLGRTGNTIYF
TGTGCCAGCAGCTTAGATTTAGGGCGGACTGGAAACACCATATATTTT
>.|TRBJ2-1|.|TRBV7-9
CASSRTQQDYNEQFF
TGTGCCAGCAGCAGAACGCAACAAGACTACAATGAGCAGTTCTTC
>.|TRBJ1-4|many|TRBV3-1
CASSQGGTFNEKLFF
TGTGCCAGCAGCCAAGGGGGGACGTTTAATGAAAAACTGTTTTTT
>.|TRBJ2-7|many|TRBV20-1
CSARPPGASRGYEQYF
TGCAGTGCTAGACCCCCTGGGGCTAGCAGGGGCTACGAGCAGTACTTC
>.|TRBJ2-5|many|TRBV7-2
CASSLTGDFLQETQYF
TGTGCCAGCAGCTTAACAGGGGACTTTCTACAAGAGACCCAGTACTTC
>TRBD2|TRBJ2-1|.|TRBV7-9
CASSLAKQAGGSYNEQFF
TGTGCCAGCAGCTTAGCGAAGCAAGCGGGAGGCTCCTACAATGAGCAGTTCTTC
>.|TRBJ2-3|many|TRBV12-3/TRBV12-4
CASSLHHTDTQYF
TGTGCCAGCAGTTTGCACCACACAGATACGCAGTATTTT
>.|TRBJ1-1|many|TRBV24-1
CATSTQGTEAFF
TGTGCCACCAGTACACAGGGCACTGAAGCTTTCTTT
>.|TRBJ2-1|.|TRBV20-1
CSADGTPPAYEQFF
TGCAGTGCAGATGGGACCCCCCCCGCCTATGAGCAGTTCTTC
>.|TRBJ1-2|many|TRBV6-1
CASSEGLWYGYTF
TGTGCCAGCAGTGAAGGGTTGTGGTACGGCTACACCTTC
>.|TRBJ1-5|many|TRBV7-8
CASSIDRISNQPQHF
TGTGCCAGCAGCATCGACCGAATTAGCAATCAGCCCCAGCATTTT
>TRBD1|TRBJ1-5|many|TRBV2
CASSGDRERTGFQPQHF
TGTGCCAGCAGCGGGGACAGGGAACGGACAGGATTTCAGCCCCAGCATTTT
>.|TRBJ2-2|many|TRBV11-2
CASSLVWNTGELFF
TGTGCCAGCAGCTTAGTCTGGAACACCGGGGAGCTGTTTTTT
>.|TRBJ2-5|.|TRBV12-3/TRBV12-4
CASSFQDQETQYF
TGTGCCAGCAGCTTTCAGGACCAAGAGACCCAGTACTTC
>.|TRBJ2-5|.|TRBV9
CASSVDPLGTKTQYF
TGTGCCAGCAGCGTAGACCCCTTGGGGACAAAGACCCAGTACTTC
>.|TRBJ2-2|many|TRBV29-1
CSVPGRLGNTGELFF
TGCAGCGTTCCGGGTAGGCTGGGCAACACCGGGGAGCTGTTTTTT
>.|TRBJ2-1|.|TRBV5-1
CASSLVYEDEQFF
TGCGCCAGCAGCCTTGTCTATGAAGATGAGCAGTTCTTC
>.|TRBJ1-2|.|TRBV15
CATSRDAVDYGYTF
TGTGCCACCAGCAGAGATGCCGTGGACTATGGCTACACCTTC
>TRBD2|TRBJ2-3|many|TRBV27
CASRSLAGGTDTQYF
TGTGCCAGCCGGAGCCTAGCGGGGGGGACAGATACGCAGTATTTT
>TRBD1|TRBJ2-7|many|TRBV5-8
CASSSYRDRGYEQYF
TGTGCCAGCAGCTCGTACCGGGACAGGGGCTACGAGCAGTACTTC
>.|TRBJ1-1|few|TRBV4-1
CASSQQWNTEAFF
TGCGCCAGCAGCCAACAGTGGAACACTGAAGCTTTCTTT
>.|TRBJ2-1|.|TRBV24-1
CATSDFGRGSYNEQFF
TGTGCCACCAGTGATTTTGGCCGAGGCTCCTACAATGAGCAGTTCTTC
>TRBD1|TRBJ2-7|many|TRBV28
CASSFVAGGYEQYF
TGTGCCAGCAGTTTCGTGGCAGGGGGCTACGAGCAGTACTTC
>.|TRBJ2-7|few|TRBV20-1
CSAYRDTYEQYF
TGCAGTGCCTACAGGGATACCTACGAGCAGTACTTC
>.|TRBJ2-2|.|TRBV6-1
CASSEAIPHTGELFF
TGTGCCAGCAGTGAAGCTATACCCCACACCGGGGAGCTGTTTTTT
>TRBD1|TRBJ2-3|many|TRBV27
CASSLSGTGVPDTQYF
TGTGCCAGCAGTTTATCAGGGACAGGGGTACCAGATACGCAGTATTTT
>.|TRBJ1-5|many|TRBV30
CAPPGNPRDSNQPQHF
TGTGCCCCCCCAGGGAACCCAAGAGATAGCAATCAGCCCCAGCATTTT
>TRBD2|TRBJ2-5|.|TRBV20-1
CSALTSGRPQYF
TGCAGTGCCCTGACTAGCGGGAGGCCCCAGTACTTC
>TRBD2|TRBJ2-5|.|TRBV15
CATSESPRLAEETQYF
TGTGCCACCAGCGAGTCCCCAAGACTAGCGGAAGAGACCCAGTACTTC
>TRBD2|TRBJ2-7|.|TRBV7-9
CASSLERREYYEQYF
TGTGCCAGCAGCTTAGAGAGGCGGGAGTACTACGAGCAGTACTTC
>.|TRBJ1-5|.|TRBV15
CATSNSPLDPSSNQPQHF
TGTGCCACCAGCAACAGCCCTCTCGACCCTTCAAGCAATCAGCCCCAGCATTTT
>TRBD1|TRBJ2-7|.|TRBV19
CASSKEGQDFYEQYF
TGTGCCAGTAGTAAGGAAGGACAGGATTTCTACGAGCAGTACTTC
>.|TRBJ2-5|many|TRBV15
CATSTEGLLTKTQYF
TGTGCCACCAGCACAGAAGGGTTGTTGACTAAGACCCAGTACTTC
>.|TRBJ2-1|few|TRBV14
CASSQDSFRRLATAYNEQFF
TGTGCCAGCAGCCAAGATAGTTTCCGACGGCTAGCGACTGCCTACAATGAGCAGTTCTTC
>.|TRBJ2-7|many|TRBV5-1
CASSLDREGEQYF
TGCGCCAGCAGCTTGGACAGGGAAGGCGAGCAGTACTTC
>TRBD2|TRBJ2-7|.|TRBV29-1
CSATGSGIRTYEQYF
TGCAGCGCTACGGGGAGCGGGATACGGACCTACGAGCAGTACTTC
>TRBD2|TRBJ2-4|.|TRBV12-3/TRBV12-4
CASSFSGAQNIQYF
TGTGCCAGCAGCTTTAGCGGGGCTCAAAACATTCAGTACTTC
>.|TRBJ1-1|few|TRBV5-1
CASSLGLGMNTEAFF
TGCGCCAGCAGCTTGGGACTGGGGATGAACACTGAAGCTTTCTTT
>TRBD1|TRBJ2-7|many|TRBV5-1
CASSLVGQGYEQYF
TGCGCCAGCAGCTTGGTAGGACAGGGCTACGAGCAGTACTTC
>.|TRBJ2-7|few|TRBV20-1
CSAGMGPARTVQYEQYF
TGCAGTGCCGGGATGGGACCCGCACGCACCGTCCAATACGAGCAGTACTTC
>.|TRBJ2-2|.|TRBV7-9
CASSPSGVTTGELFF
TGTGCCAGCAGCCCCAGCGGAGTTACCACCGGGGAGCTGTTTTTT
>TRBD1|TRBJ2-5|many|TRBV7-9
CASSFRTGRETQYF
TGTGCCAGCAGCTTTAGGACAGGAAGGGAGACCCAGTACTTC
>.|TRBJ2-1|.|TRBV4-1
CASSPARHRNEQFF
TGCGCCAGCAGCCCCGCCCGGCACCGAAATGAGCAGTTCTTC
>.|TRBJ2-7|many|TRBV7-6
CASSILQGTGGSYEQYF
TGTGCCAGCAGCATCTTACAGGGAACAGGAGGATCCTACGAGCAGTACTTC